This is a list of T cell receptor beta chains from one sample in a study of shared clonotypes between healthy human individuals. Profiling relied on immunoSEQ multiplex PCR, and the TCRdb table lists in-frame clones only, not all of them. Found here are approximately 590,000 clones, around 95% of them singletons; the top ten hold 0.11%. The sequenced sample was naive CD8+ T cells sorted from blood. These receptors were obtained from a woman aged 30 to 39 in good health. Both conserved end residues are part of each CDR3.

CDR3 length,V gene,J gene,CDR3 protein
14,TRBV28,TRBJ2-1,CASSPLSSYNEQFF
15,TRBV5-6,TRBJ1-2,CASSLAPDGGYGYTF
14,TRBV27,.,CASSSRTAPYEQYF
14,TRBV19,TRBJ1-1,CASSIVTGNTEAFF
14,TRBV13,TRBJ2-1,CASSLGLDVNEQFF
16,TRBV10-2,TRBJ2-5,CASLPGAGAWEETQYF
15,TRBV4-2,TRBJ2-1,CASSQVDSSYNEQFF
13,TRBV4-2,TRBJ1-2,CASSQDFGDGYTF
8,TRBV2,TRBJ1-1,CASAQAFF
15,TRBV13,TRBJ2-2,CASGDGSLNTGELFF
15,TRBV6-1,TRBJ1-2,CASSEAPGGEYGYTF
16,TRBV27,TRBJ2-5,CASSWVAGGRGETQYF
17,TRBV4-1,TRBJ2-3,CASSQGGLADFTDTQYF
13,TRBV27,TRBJ1-6,CASSLSGPSPLHF
14,TRBV27,TRBJ1-5,CASSLFGGSQPQHF
18,TRBV14,TRBJ2-1,CASSQKAQGLAGDNEQFF
13,TRBV2,TRBJ2-7,CASSARHSYEQYF
17,TRBV27,TRBJ1-5,CASSPRQGAWSNQPQHF
15,TRBV5-6,TRBJ1-1,CASSLSVGMNTEAFF
12,TRBV27,TRBJ1-1,CASSGMNTEAFF
14,TRBV10-1,TRBJ1-2,CASRPSGDPHGYTF
13,TRBV27,TRBJ2-1,CASSFDIYNEQFF
15,TRBV27,TRBJ2-5,CASSFLGLAEETQYF
15,TRBV27,TRBJ2-5,CASSFTASINLAQYF
12,TRBV28,TRBJ2-1,CASEGSYNEQFF
13,TRBV5-6,TRBJ2-1,CASSLGAYNEQFF
14,TRBV6-1,TRBJ2-7,CASSAGGGPYEQYF